A selection of T cell receptor beta chains follows, all from one sample in a study of cytomegalovirus exposure and HLA in healthy donors. TCRdb's table, derived via immunoSEQ multiplex PCR, lists solely in-frame clones and lacks some. The repertoire holds about 91,000 clones, 60% to 75% seen once, with 1.2% in the top ten. Sequenced material: PBMCs. These receptors originate from a female donor in good health and CMV-seronegative. The CDR3 runs from the conserved cysteine through the conserved F or W. Each record gives: clone size, J gene, V gene, D gene, CDR3 protein, CDR3 DNA. A D gene is named only where the DNA matches it firmly. Expanded clones get a size class; other rows say once, few or many, or leave the size out.

clone size: .; J gene: TRBJ2-7; V gene: TRBV6-5; D gene: .; CDR3 protein: CASSYTVGEGGDEQYF; CDR3 DNA: TGTGCCAGCAGTTACACCGTGGGAGAGGGGGGGGACGAGCAGTACTTC
clone size: .; J gene: TRBJ1-1; V gene: TRBV27; D gene: TRBD1; CDR3 protein: CASSYTAGGTEAFF; CDR3 DNA: TGTGCCAGCAGCTACACCGCAGGGGGCACTGAAGCTTTCTTT
clone size: .; J gene: TRBJ2-1; V gene: TRBV5-1; D gene: TRBD2; CDR3 protein: CASSLVASGSSYNEQFF; CDR3 DNA: TGCGCCAGCAGCTTGGTAGCTAGCGGCAGCTCCTACAATGAGCAGTTCTTC
clone size: .; J gene: TRBJ2-3; V gene: TRBV5-1; D gene: TRBD1; CDR3 protein: CASIDRGNTDTQYF; CDR3 DNA: TGCGCCAGCATCGACAGGGGAAACACAGATACGCAGTATTTT
clone size: .; J gene: TRBJ2-5; V gene: TRBV6-1; D gene: TRBD1; CDR3 protein: CASSENFGGQGAGTQYF; CDR3 DNA: TGTGCCAGCAGTGAAAATTTTGGGGGGCAGGGGGCTGGGACCCAGTACTTC
clone size: .; J gene: TRBJ2-2; V gene: TRBV4-2; D gene: TRBD2; CDR3 protein: CASSQLAGVGTGELFF; CDR3 DNA: TGTGCCAGCAGCCAGCTAGCGGGAGTGGGCACCGGGGAGCTGTTTTTT
clone size: .; J gene: TRBJ1-1; V gene: TRBV5-1; D gene: .; CDR3 protein: CASSTGGNTEAFF; CDR3 DNA: TGCGCCAGCAGCACTGGTGGGAACACTGAAGCTTTCTTT
clone size: .; J gene: TRBJ2-3; V gene: TRBV6-1; D gene: .; CDR3 protein: CASSEVEGNTDTQYF; CDR3 DNA: TGTGCCAGCAGTGAAGTAGAGGGAAACACAGATACGCAGTATTTT
clone size: .; J gene: TRBJ1-1; V gene: TRBV27; D gene: TRBD1; CDR3 protein: CASSSLDRGEAFF; CDR3 DNA: TGTGCCAGCAGTTCCTTGGACAGGGGAGAAGCTTTCTTT
clone size: .; J gene: TRBJ1-4; V gene: TRBV29-1; D gene: .; CDR3 protein: CSVASQGNEKLFF; CDR3 DNA: TGCAGCGTTGCGAGCCAGGGCAATGAAAAACTGTTTTTT
clone size: .; J gene: TRBJ1-1; V gene: TRBV9; D gene: .; CDR3 protein: CASSLNNREAFF; CDR3 DNA: TGTGCCAGCAGCTTGAACAACAGGGAAGCTTTCTTT
clone size: .; J gene: TRBJ1-1; V gene: TRBV11-2; D gene: .; CDR3 protein: CASSLARIEAFF; CDR3 DNA: TGTGCCAGCAGTCTCGCCAGGATTGAAGCTTTCTTT
clone size: .; J gene: TRBJ2-7; V gene: TRBV7-5; D gene: .; CDR3 protein: CARSARDSYEQYF; CDR3 DNA: TGTGCCAGAAGCGCTCGGGACAGCTACGAGCAGTACTTC
clone size: .; J gene: TRBJ2-7; V gene: TRBV7-5; D gene: .; CDR3 protein: CARSLVAGGNEQYF; CDR3 DNA: .
clone size: .; J gene: TRBJ2-5; V gene: TRBV5-5; D gene: TRBD2; CDR3 protein: CASSSRLAGGPGETQYF; CDR3 DNA: TGTGCCAGCAGCTCAAGACTAGCGGGAGGGCCAGGGGAGACCCAGTACTTC
clone size: .; J gene: TRBJ2-7; V gene: TRBV4-1; D gene: TRBD1; CDR3 protein: CASSQVGQGASYEQYF; CDR3 DNA: TGCGCCAGCAGCCAAGTGGGACAGGGAGCCTCCTACGAGCAGTACTTC
clone size: .; J gene: TRBJ1-2; V gene: TRBV4-1; D gene: TRBD1; CDR3 protein: CASSQEGPGGNYGYTF; CDR3 DNA: TGCGCCAGCAGCCAAGAAGGGCCAGGGGGGAACTATGGCTACACCTTC
clone size: .; J gene: TRBJ2-7; V gene: TRBV13; D gene: .; CDR3 protein: CASSRNEGGWGSYEQYF; CDR3 DNA: TGTGCCAGCAGCCGGAACGAGGGCGGGTGGGGTTCCTACGAGCAGTACTTC
clone size: .; J gene: TRBJ2-7; V gene: TRBV27; D gene: .; CDR3 protein: CASTPFAGKGSYEQYF; CDR3 DNA: TGTGCCAGCACCCCGTTTGCTGGGAAGGGGTCCTACGAGCAGTACTTC
clone size: .; J gene: TRBJ2-2; V gene: TRBV11-3; D gene: .; CDR3 protein: CASSPLVVRELFF; CDR3 DNA: TGTGCCAGCAGTCCTCTAGTCGTCCGGGAGCTGTTTTTT
clone size: .; J gene: TRBJ2-1; V gene: TRBV27; D gene: TRBD2; CDR3 protein: CASSLSLAGDNEQFF; CDR3 DNA: TGTGCCAGCAGTTTAAGTCTAGCGGGGGACAATGAGCAGTTCTTC
clone size: few; J gene: TRBJ2-7; V gene: TRBV28; D gene: .; CDR3 protein: CASSSPRTVGSYEQYF; CDR3 DNA: TGTGCCAGCAGTTCCCCCCGGACAGTTGGGTCCTACGAGCAGTACTTC
clone size: .; J gene: TRBJ1-5; V gene: TRBV15; D gene: TRBD1; CDR3 protein: CATSRVERDRELGDQPQHF; CDR3 DNA: TGTGCCACCAGCAGAGTGGAAAGGGACAGGGAATTAGGCGATCAGCCCCAGCATTTT
clone size: .; J gene: TRBJ2-2; V gene: TRBV28; D gene: .; CDR3 protein: CASSSLSPGELFF; CDR3 DNA: TGTGCCAGCAGTTCACTTAGTCCCGGGGAGCTGTTTTTT
clone size: few; J gene: TRBJ2-5; V gene: TRBV5-4; D gene: TRBD1; CDR3 protein: CASSSGQGRIQETQYF; CDR3 DNA: TGTGCCAGCAGCTCGGGACAGGGGCGAATCCAAGAGACCCAGTACTTC
clone size: .; J gene: TRBJ2-6; V gene: TRBV30; D gene: .; CDR3 protein: CAWSPGQSVANVLTF; CDR3 DNA: TGTGCCTGGAGTCCCGGACAGTCCGTGGCCAACGTCCTGACTTTC
clone size: .; J gene: TRBJ2-5; V gene: TRBV9; D gene: .; CDR3 protein: CASSVGVNRRGETQYF; CDR3 DNA: TGTGCCAGCAGCGTTGGGGTCAACCGCCGGGGTGAGACCCAGTACTTC
clone size: .; J gene: TRBJ2-7; V gene: TRBV10-3; D gene: .; CDR3 protein: CAISDSSPPPEQYF; CDR3 DNA: TGTGCCATCAGTGACTCCTCCCCTCCCCCGGAGCAGTACTTC
clone size: .; J gene: TRBJ2-1; V gene: TRBV11-3; D gene: TRBD2; CDR3 protein: CASSRRGGVSNEQFF; CDR3 DNA: TGTGCCAGCAGCCGTCGTGGGGGGGTTAGCAATGAGCAGTTCTTC
clone size: .; J gene: TRBJ1-1; V gene: TRBV30; D gene: .; CDR3 protein: CAWSVLKNTEAFF; CDR3 DNA: TGTGCCTGGAGTGTACTTAAGAACACTGAAGCTTTCTTT
clone size: .; J gene: TRBJ1-2; V gene: TRBV28; D gene: .; CDR3 protein: CASSLRNYGYTF; CDR3 DNA: TGTGCCAGCAGTCTCCGTAACTATGGCTACACCTTC
clone size: .; J gene: TRBJ2-3; V gene: TRBV12-5; D gene: TRBD2; CDR3 protein: CASGPWGSGGASDTQYF; CDR3 DNA: TGTGCTAGTGGCCCCTGGGGCAGCGGGGGGGCCTCAGATACGCAGTATTTT
clone size: .; J gene: TRBJ1-2; V gene: TRBV5-1; D gene: .; CDR3 protein: CASSSPNRPSYGYTF; CDR3 DNA: TGCGCCAGCAGCTCCCCCAACAGGCCCTCCTATGGCTACACCTTC
clone size: .; J gene: TRBJ1-2; V gene: TRBV7-9; D gene: .; CDR3 protein: CASSLVQGNYGYTF; CDR3 DNA: TGTGCCAGCAGCTTAGTACAGGGTAACTATGGCTACACCTTC
clone size: .; J gene: TRBJ1-5; V gene: TRBV15; D gene: TRBD1; CDR3 protein: CVTSSRGDRYSNQPQHF; CDR3 DNA: TGTGTCACCAGCAGCAGAGGGGACAGATATAGCAATCAGCCCCAGCATTTT
clone size: .; J gene: TRBJ1-4; V gene: TRBV7-9; D gene: .; CDR3 protein: CASSSPRGGRGEKLFF; CDR3 DNA: TGTGCCAGCAGCTCACCGAGGGGGGGCAGGGGCGAAAAACTGTTTTTT
clone size: .; J gene: TRBJ1-1; V gene: TRBV6-5; D gene: .; CDR3 protein: CASYSSMNTEAFF; CDR3 DNA: TGTGCCAGCTATAGTAGTATGAACACTGAAGCTTTCTTT
clone size: .; J gene: TRBJ2-3; V gene: TRBV19; D gene: TRBD2; CDR3 protein: CASSIWFAGERTDTQYF; CDR3 DNA: TGTGCCAGTAGTATATGGTTCGCGGGAGAGCGAACAGATACGCAGTATTTT
clone size: few; J gene: TRBJ1-1; V gene: TRBV20-1; D gene: TRBD1; CDR3 protein: CSAPGDSGAFF; CDR3 DNA: TGCAGTGCCCCGGGGGACAGTGGCGCTTTCTTT
clone size: .; J gene: TRBJ2-2; V gene: TRBV28; D gene: TRBD1; CDR3 protein: CASRPLPGQGNTGELFF; CDR3 DNA: TGTGCCAGCAGACCACTCCCGGGACAGGGTAACACCGGGGAGCTGTTTTTT
clone size: .; J gene: TRBJ2-3; V gene: TRBV7-9; D gene: TRBD1; CDR3 protein: CASAGGRADTQYF; CDR3 DNA: TGTGCCAGCGCAGGGGGTAGGGCAGATACGCAGTATTTT
clone size: .; J gene: TRBJ2-7; V gene: TRBV11-2; D gene: TRBD1; CDR3 protein: CASSLAGGIYYEQYF; CDR3 DNA: TGTGCCAGCAGTTTAGCAGGGGGTATATACTACGAGCAGTACTTC
clone size: .; J gene: TRBJ2-3; V gene: TRBV5-1; D gene: .; CDR3 protein: CASSGGADTQYF; CDR3 DNA: TGCGCCAGCAGCGGAGGCGCAGATACGCAGTATTTT
clone size: .; J gene: TRBJ1-1; V gene: TRBV15; D gene: .; CDR3 protein: CATSRDGATEAFF; CDR3 DNA: TGTGCCACCAGCAGAGATGGGGCCACTGAAGCTTTCTTT
clone size: .; J gene: TRBJ1-6; V gene: TRBV4-3; D gene: TRBD1; CDR3 protein: CASSQELPGQGDNSPLHF; CDR3 DNA: TGCGCCAGCAGCCAAGAACTCCCCGGACAGGGGGATAATTCACCCCTCCACTTT
clone size: .; J gene: TRBJ1-5; V gene: TRBV6-5; D gene: .; CDR3 protein: CASSRRQTAGQPQHF; CDR3 DNA: TGTGCCAGCAGTAGACGACAGACAGCTGGCCAGCCCCAGCATTTT
clone size: .; J gene: TRBJ1-1; V gene: TRBV7-3; D gene: .; CDR3 protein: CASSPKGGTEAFF; CDR3 DNA: TGTGCCAGCAGCCCGAAAGGGGGCACTGAAGCTTTCTTT
clone size: .; J gene: TRBJ1-4; V gene: TRBV6-5; D gene: .; CDR3 protein: CASSYRGVESEKLFF; CDR3 DNA: TGTGCCAGCAGTTACCGGGGGGTGGAGAGTGAAAAACTGTTTTTT
clone size: .; J gene: TRBJ1-2; V gene: TRBV11-2; D gene: TRBD1; CDR3 protein: CASSLVGTGEGGYTF; CDR3 DNA: TGTGCCAGCAGCTTAGTGGGTACAGGGGAAGGTGGCTACACCTTC
clone size: few; J gene: TRBJ2-4; V gene: TRBV4-1; D gene: TRBD2; CDR3 protein: CASRNSGRAGNIQYF; CDR3 DNA: TGCGCCAGCAGAAACAGCGGGAGGGCCGGGAACATTCAGTACTTC
clone size: .; J gene: TRBJ1-1; V gene: TRBV30; D gene: TRBD1; CDR3 protein: CAWSISQGATEAFF; CDR3 DNA: TGTGCCTGGAGTATCTCCCAGGGGGCAACTGAAGCTTTCTTT
clone size: .; J gene: TRBJ2-6; V gene: TRBV4-3; D gene: .; CDR3 protein: CASSQVQGSSSGANVLTF; CDR3 DNA: TGCGCCAGCAGCCAAGTGCAGGGAAGTAGCTCTGGGGCCAACGTCCTGACTTTC